The 6 T cell receptor beta chains listed next were all sequenced from one sample in a study of T cell responses to AZD1222 COVID-19 vaccine. The protocol was immunoSEQ multiplex PCR, while the TCRdb copy is restricted to in-frame clones and leaves out a portion. The profile shows 130,000 to 150,000 clones, over 75% of them singletons. Sequenced material: peripheral blood, taken 28 days after the second dose of the MenACWY control vaccine. These receptors originate from an adult who received the MenACWY meningococcal vaccine as a control.

In DNA, the CDR3 is TGTGCCAGCGAAAGGGGATCGAATGAAAAACTGTTTTTT. It encodes CASERGSNEKLFF. The rearrangement links TRBV2 to TRBJ1-4, with TRBD1 as a possible D gene (5 bases). This CDR3 is 13 amino acids long. Per germline, CDR1 SNHLY and CDR2 FYNNEI. Deletions cut 8 bases from V and 5 bases from J, with 12 bases between. The whole variable domain, filled in from reference TRBV2 and TRBJ1-4, reads EPEVTQTPSHQVTQMGQEVILRCVPISNHLYFYWYRQILGQKVEFLVSFYNNEISEKSEIFDDQFSVERPDGSNFTLKIRSTKLEDSAMYFCASERGSNEKLFFGSGTQLSVL.

The CDR3 here is CASTPRGSVYGYTF. CDR3 bases: TGTGCCAGCACCCCCCGGGGGAGCGTCTATGGCTACACCTTC. The chain has TRBV7-2 and TRBJ1-2, with TRBD1 as a possible D gene (5 bases). Germline lookup yields CDR1 SGHTA and CDR2 FQGNSA. V gave up 7 bases and J gave up 4 bases, with 16 bases separating them. The CDR3 length is 14 residues. The full variable domain, completed using reference TRBV7-2 and TRBJ1-2, is GAGVSQSPSNKVTEKGKDVELRCDPISGHTALYWYRQSLGQGLEFLIYFQGNSAPDKSGLPSDRFSAERTGGSVSTLTIQRTQQEDSAVYLCASTPRGSVYGYTFGSGTRLTVV.

V and J are TRBV11-3 and TRBJ2-7; D not resolved. Germline CDR1 SGHNT, CDR2 YENEEA. The CDR3 covers 13 residues. V shed 1 base and J shed 6 bases, with 10 bases lying between them. CDR3 nucleotide sequence: TGTGCCAGCAGCTTAGCAGACTCGGGCGAGCAGTACTTC. Translating gives CASSLADSGEQYF. Full variable domain (outside the CDR3, taken from reference TRBV11-3 and TRBJ2-7): EAGVVQSPRYKIIEKKQPVAFWCNPISGHNTLYWYLQNLGQGPELLIRYENEEAVDDSQLPKDRFSAERLKGVDSTLKIQPAELGDSAVYLCASSLADSGEQYFGPGTRLTVT.

The chain has TRBV18 and TRBJ1-1, with D tentatively TRBD1 (6 bases). V shed 4 bases and J shed 2 bases, with 11 bases lying between them. The CDR3 has 14 residues. Germline-derived CDR1 and CDR2 are KGHSH and LQKENI. The CDR3 spells CASSLTGGNTEAFF. The CDR3 DNA is TGTGCCAGCTCACTGACAGGTGGAAACACTGAAGCTTTCTTT.

The chain is built from TRBV7-2 and TRBJ2-1; no clear D gene. The CDR3 runs to 13 residues. The V and J ends lost 0 bases and 5 bases respectively, with 5 bases between them. The germline CDR1 and CDR2 sequences are SGHTA and FQGNSA. The CDR3, as DNA: TGTGCCAGCAGCTTAGCCCCCAACAATGAGCAGTTCTTC. Its protein product is CASSLAPNNEQFF.

This clone was recorded a few times. The chain is built from TRBV28 and TRBJ1-2; D call uncertain. The germline V gene has CDR1 MDHEN and CDR2 SYDVKM. The CDR3 is 13 amino acids. V was cut by 5 bases and J by 4 bases, with 11 bases left in between. The CDR3 DNA sequence: TGTGCCAGCAGTCGGAAACCCGGCTATGGCTACACCTTC. Translating it yields CASSRKPGYGYTF.